The rows below give T cell receptor beta chains drawn from one sample of a study of T-cell memory formation after mild COVID-19. TCRdb itself ran the 5' RACE reads through MiXCR, one entry per CDR3 protein. This sample has 68,000 or so distinct CDR3 sequences, with approximately 15% found just once. Sample: PBMCs or a T cell subset sorted from them (not recorded which). Receptor source: an adult woman who had mild COVID-19 (a few samples of this study predate the infection). Cell type and time point are not known. The CDR3 runs from the conserved cysteine through the conserved F or W. A D gene is named only where the DNA matches it firmly. Only part of the rows carry a size: once, few, many, or a class if the clone is expanded.

v_gene: TRBV7-2; abundance: few; j_gene: TRBJ2-2; d_gene: -; CDR3aa: CASSLLSWGRTGELFF; CDR3nt: TGTGCCAGCAGCCTCCTCTCGTGGGGTAGGACCGGGGAGCTGTTTTTT
v_gene: TRBV30; abundance: few; j_gene: TRBJ2-3; d_gene: -; CDR3aa: CAWTRGVGTDTQYF; CDR3nt: TGTGCCTGGACACGAGGAGTGGGTACAGATACGCAGTATTTT
v_gene: TRBV4-1; abundance: few; j_gene: TRBJ2-1; d_gene: TRBD1; CDR3aa: CASSQVEGAEQFF; CDR3nt: TGCGCCAGCAGCCAGGTTGAGGGGGCTGAGCAGTTCTTC
v_gene: TRBV20-1; abundance: few; j_gene: TRBJ2-1; d_gene: -; CDR3aa: CSARDFGLRPYNEQFF; CDR3nt: TGCAGTGCTAGAGATTTTGGACTACGACCTTACAATGAGCAGTTCTTC
v_gene: TRBV12-3/TRBV12-4; abundance: -; j_gene: TRBJ1-5; d_gene: -; CDR3aa: CASSLPVGQPQHF; CDR3nt: TGTGCCAGCAGTTTACCAGTCGGTCAGCCCCAGCATTTT
v_gene: TRBV24-1; abundance: -; j_gene: TRBJ2-5; d_gene: TRBD1; CDR3aa: CATSDLQGAWETQYF; CDR3nt: TGTGCCACCAGTGATTTGCAGGGGGCCTGGGAGACCCAGTACTTC
v_gene: TRBV5-1; abundance: -; j_gene: TRBJ2-7; d_gene: -; CDR3aa: CASSLVAEDYEQYF; CDR3nt: TGCGCCAGCAGCTTGGTGGCGGAGGACTACGAGCAGTACTTC
v_gene: TRBV30; abundance: -; j_gene: TRBJ2-7; d_gene: TRBD1; CDR3aa: CAWSVTGGEDEQYF; CDR3nt: TGTGCCTGGAGCGTGACAGGGGGTGAGGACGAGCAGTACTTC
v_gene: TRBV29-1; abundance: -; j_gene: TRBJ2-2; d_gene: TRBD1; CDR3aa: CSVEQGAGELFF; CDR3nt: TGCAGCGTTGAACAGGGGGCCGGGGAGCTGTTTTTT
v_gene: TRBV6-6; abundance: -; j_gene: TRBJ2-7; d_gene: TRBD1; CDR3aa: CASRVLGQTYEQYF; CDR3nt: TGTGCCAGCAGAGTATTGGGACAGACCTACGAGCAGTACTTC
v_gene: TRBV29-1; abundance: few; j_gene: TRBJ2-7; d_gene: -; CDR3aa: CSVVAGWYEQYF; CDR3nt: TGCAGCGTTGTGGCAGGGTGGTACGAGCAGTACTTC
v_gene: TRBV7-8; abundance: -; j_gene: TRBJ2-3; d_gene: TRBD2; CDR3aa: CASSWLSGRAEDTQYF; CDR3nt: TGTGCCAGCAGCTGGCTTAGCGGGAGGGCCGAAGATACGCAGTATTTT
v_gene: TRBV7-9; abundance: few; j_gene: TRBJ2-7; d_gene: TRBD1; CDR3aa: CASSLNWGQGIGEQYF; CDR3nt: TGTGCCAGCAGCTTAAACTGGGGACAGGGGATCGGCGAGCAGTACTTC
v_gene: TRBV6-5; abundance: few; j_gene: TRBJ2-7; d_gene: -; CDR3aa: CASSYQETSLGEQYF; CDR3nt: TGTGCCAGCAGTTACCAGGAAACATCCCTCGGGGAGCAGTACTTC
v_gene: TRBV7-8; abundance: -; j_gene: TRBJ2-2; d_gene: -; CDR3aa: CASSWPLTNTGELFF; CDR3nt: TGTGCCAGCAGCTGGCCCCTTACGAACACCGGGGAGCTGTTTTTT
v_gene: TRBV7-9; abundance: few; j_gene: TRBJ1-5; d_gene: -; CDR3aa: CASSLGGPQHF; CDR3nt: TGTGCCAGCAGCTTAGGAGGGCCCCAGCATTTT
v_gene: TRBV15; abundance: -; j_gene: TRBJ2-3; d_gene: TRBD2; CDR3aa: CATSRDGYTRSGRNTDTQYF; CDR3nt: TGTGCCACCAGCAGAGATGGTTATACTAGGAGCGGGAGGAATACAGATACGCAGTATTTT
v_gene: TRBV15; abundance: few; j_gene: TRBJ2-7; d_gene: TRBD1; CDR3aa: CATSYGRGSPSYEQYF; CDR3nt: TGTGCCACCAGCTATGGCAGGGGGTCCCCCTCCTACGAGCAGTACTTC
v_gene: TRBV7-9; abundance: few; j_gene: TRBJ2-7; d_gene: -; CDR3aa: CATTSDDEQYF; CDR3nt: TGTGCCACCACTTCGGACGACGAGCAGTACTTC
v_gene: TRBV25-1; abundance: -; j_gene: TRBJ2-1; d_gene: TRBD1; CDR3aa: CASTGQGSLYNEQFF; CDR3nt: TGTGCCAGCACCGGACAGGGAAGCCTATACAATGAGCAGTTCTTC
v_gene: TRBV7-8; abundance: few; j_gene: TRBJ2-7; d_gene: TRBD2; CDR3aa: CASSPPFGGADNEQYF; CDR3nt: TGTGCCAGCAGCCCACCCTTCGGGGGGGCGGACAACGAGCAGTACTTC
v_gene: TRBV13; abundance: few; j_gene: TRBJ1-1; d_gene: -; CDR3aa: CASSLSQEGWGLNTEAFF; CDR3nt: TGTGCCAGCAGCTTATCCCAGGAGGGTTGGGGATTGAACACTGAAGCTTTCTTT
v_gene: TRBV12-3/TRBV12-4; abundance: few; j_gene: TRBJ1-2; d_gene: -; CDR3aa: CASSFPGHPSRGYTF; CDR3nt: TGTGCCAGCAGTTTCCCCGGTCACCCGTCTCGAGGCTACACCTTC
v_gene: TRBV12-3/TRBV12-4; abundance: few; j_gene: TRBJ2-1; d_gene: TRBD2; CDR3aa: CASKAALAVLWEQFF; CDR3nt: TGTGCCAGCAAGGCGGCCCTAGCGGTGCTTTGGGAGCAGTTCTTC
v_gene: TRBV7-2; abundance: -; j_gene: TRBJ2-5; d_gene: TRBD2; CDR3aa: CASTETPSGGQETQYF; CDR3nt: TGTGCCAGCACCGAGACCCCATCGGGAGGACAAGAGACCCAGTACTTC
v_gene: TRBV9; abundance: few; j_gene: TRBJ1-2; d_gene: -; CDR3aa: CASSATGYGYTF; CDR3nt: TGTGCCAGCAGCGCAACAGGGTATGGCTACACCTTC
v_gene: TRBV20-1; abundance: few; j_gene: TRBJ2-1; d_gene: -; CDR3aa: CSARVDWGFNEQFF; CDR3nt: TGCAGTGCTAGAGTCGATTGGGGGTTCAATGAGCAGTTCTTC
v_gene: TRBV2; abundance: -; j_gene: TRBJ2-3; d_gene: -; CDR3aa: CASIQDGRVYDTQYF; CDR3nt: TGTGCCAGCATCCAGGACGGCAGGGTATACGATACGCAGTATTTT
v_gene: TRBV24-1; abundance: few; j_gene: TRBJ2-7; d_gene: TRBD1; CDR3aa: CATSDSDRGREQYF; CDR3nt: TGTGCCACCAGTGACTCGGACAGGGGGCGCGAGCAGTACTTC
v_gene: TRBV29-1; abundance: few; j_gene: TRBJ2-4; d_gene: -; CDR3aa: CSALRGGQNIQYF; CDR3nt: TGCAGCGCACTCAGGGGTGGGCAAAACATTCAGTACTTC
v_gene: TRBV29-1; abundance: few; j_gene: TRBJ2-7; d_gene: -; CDR3aa: CSVEKGDLYEQYF; CDR3nt: TGCAGCGTTGAAAAGGGGGATCTATACGAGCAGTACTTC
v_gene: TRBV20-1; abundance: few; j_gene: TRBJ2-1; d_gene: TRBD1; CDR3aa: CSARVPTGDYNEQFF; CDR3nt: TGCAGTGCTAGAGTTCCCACAGGGGATTACAATGAGCAGTTCTTC
v_gene: TRBV11-2; abundance: -; j_gene: TRBJ2-3; d_gene: -; CDR3aa: CASSLPQSGGPDTQYF; CDR3nt: TGTGCCAGCAGCTTACCCCAAAGTGGCGGACCAGATACGCAGTATTTT